This T cell receptor (beta chain) came from a study of T cell responses to AZD1222 COVID-19 vaccine. The method was immunoSEQ multiplex PCR; TCRdb's version includes in-frame clones alone and lacks a portion of them. The sample gives 150,000 to 200,000 clones, 92% of which show up once; 10% is in the top ten. In germline, CDR1 is SGHRS, CDR2 YFSETQ. Losses at the gene ends were 5 bases for V and 4 bases for J; bases not matched to a gene: 10. This CDR3 is 16 amino acids long. J is TRBJ2-1 and V is TRBV5-1; 9 nucleotides agree with TRBD2. The sequencing here drew on peripheral blood, taken on day 0 of AZD1222 vaccination. The receptor's source is an adult in good health. The CDR3 bases are TGCGCCAGCAGAAAAGCGGGAGGATTCAATTACAATGAGCAGTTCTTC. Its protein is CASRKAGGFNYNEQFF.